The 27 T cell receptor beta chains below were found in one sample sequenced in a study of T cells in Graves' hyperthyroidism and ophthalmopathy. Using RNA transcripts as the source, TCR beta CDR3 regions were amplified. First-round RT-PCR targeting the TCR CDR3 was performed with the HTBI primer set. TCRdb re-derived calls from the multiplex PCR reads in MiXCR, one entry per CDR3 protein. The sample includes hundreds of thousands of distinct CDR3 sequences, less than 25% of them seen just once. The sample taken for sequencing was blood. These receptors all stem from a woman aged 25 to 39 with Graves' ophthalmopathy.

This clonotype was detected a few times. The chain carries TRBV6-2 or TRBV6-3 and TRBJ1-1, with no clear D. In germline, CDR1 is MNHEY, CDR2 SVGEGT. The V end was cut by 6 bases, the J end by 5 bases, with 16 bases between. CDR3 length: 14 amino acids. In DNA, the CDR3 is TGTGCCAGCAGACATGACGAAAAGAATACTGAAGCTTTCTTT. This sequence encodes CASRHDEKNTEAFF.

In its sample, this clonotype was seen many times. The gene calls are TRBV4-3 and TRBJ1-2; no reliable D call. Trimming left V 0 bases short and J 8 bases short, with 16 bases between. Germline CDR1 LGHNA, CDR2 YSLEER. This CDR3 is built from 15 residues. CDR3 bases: TGCGCCAGCAGCCAAGATGGCTCGGGAGTGGGAGGCTACACCTTC. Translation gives CASSQDGSGVGGYTF.

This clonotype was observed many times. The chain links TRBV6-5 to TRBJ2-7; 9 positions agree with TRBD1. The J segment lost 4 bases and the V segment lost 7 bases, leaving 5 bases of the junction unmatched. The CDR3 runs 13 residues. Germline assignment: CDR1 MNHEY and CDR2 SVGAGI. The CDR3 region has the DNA TGTGCCAGCACCCGGACAGGGGTGTACGAGCAGTACTTC. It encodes CASTRTGVYEQYF.

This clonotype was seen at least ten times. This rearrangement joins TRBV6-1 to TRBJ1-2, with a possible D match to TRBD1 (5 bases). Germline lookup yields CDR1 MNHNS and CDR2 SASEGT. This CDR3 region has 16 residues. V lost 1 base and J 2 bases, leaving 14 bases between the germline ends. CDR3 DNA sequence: TGTGCCAGCAGTGAAGACTCAACCCCAGGGAACTATGGCTACACCTTC. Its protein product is CASSEDSTPGNYGYTF.

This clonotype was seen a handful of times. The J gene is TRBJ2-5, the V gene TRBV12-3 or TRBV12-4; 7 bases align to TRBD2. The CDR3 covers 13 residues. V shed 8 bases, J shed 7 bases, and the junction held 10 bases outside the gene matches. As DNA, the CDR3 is TGTGCCAGCTACCCTGGGGGGAGGGGGACCCAGTACTTC. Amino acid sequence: CASYPGGRGTQYF.

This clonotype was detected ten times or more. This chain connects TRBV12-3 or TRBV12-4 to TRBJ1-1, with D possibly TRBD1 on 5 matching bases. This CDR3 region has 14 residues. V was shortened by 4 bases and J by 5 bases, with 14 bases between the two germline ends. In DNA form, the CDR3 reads TGTGCCAGCAGTTCCGTCGAGGGGTTAACTGAAGCTTTCTTT. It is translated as CASSSVEGLTEAFF.

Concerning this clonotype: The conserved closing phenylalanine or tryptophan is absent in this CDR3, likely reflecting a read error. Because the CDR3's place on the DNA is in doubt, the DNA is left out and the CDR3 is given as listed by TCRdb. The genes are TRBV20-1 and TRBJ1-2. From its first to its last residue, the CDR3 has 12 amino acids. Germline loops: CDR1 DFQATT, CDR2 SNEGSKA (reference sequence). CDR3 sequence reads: CSAKGPFGDYSY.

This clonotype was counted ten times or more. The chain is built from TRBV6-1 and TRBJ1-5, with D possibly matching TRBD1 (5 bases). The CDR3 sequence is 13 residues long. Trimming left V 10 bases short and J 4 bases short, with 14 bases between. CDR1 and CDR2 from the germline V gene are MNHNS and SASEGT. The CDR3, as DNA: TGTGCCACCACTGGGGGAAGGAATCAGCCCCAGCATTTT. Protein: CATTGGRNQPQHF.

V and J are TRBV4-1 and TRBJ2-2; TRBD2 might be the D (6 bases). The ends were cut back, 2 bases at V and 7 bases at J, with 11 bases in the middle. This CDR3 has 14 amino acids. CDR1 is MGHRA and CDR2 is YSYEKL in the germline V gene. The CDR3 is CASSQRREVGELFF. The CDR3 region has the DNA TGCGCCAGCAGCCAACGCAGGGAGGTCGGGGAGCTGTTTTTT.

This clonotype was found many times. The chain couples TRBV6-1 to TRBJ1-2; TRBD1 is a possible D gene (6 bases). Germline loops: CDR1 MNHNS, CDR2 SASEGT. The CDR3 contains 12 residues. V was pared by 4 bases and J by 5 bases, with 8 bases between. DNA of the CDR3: TGTGCCAGCAGTGCGCAGGGGTATGGCTACACCTTC. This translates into CASSAQGYGYTF.

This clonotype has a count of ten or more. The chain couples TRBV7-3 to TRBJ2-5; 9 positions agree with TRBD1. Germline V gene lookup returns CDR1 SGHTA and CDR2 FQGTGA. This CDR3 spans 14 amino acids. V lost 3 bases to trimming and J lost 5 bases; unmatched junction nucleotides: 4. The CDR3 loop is CASSLGQGDETQYF. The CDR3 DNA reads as TGTGCCAGCAGCTTGGGACAGGGTGACGAGACCCAGTACTTC.

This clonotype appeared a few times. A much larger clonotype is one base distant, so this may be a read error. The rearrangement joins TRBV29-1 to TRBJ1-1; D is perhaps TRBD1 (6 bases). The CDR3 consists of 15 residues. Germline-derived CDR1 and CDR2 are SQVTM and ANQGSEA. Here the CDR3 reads CSVRSVGGSNTEACF. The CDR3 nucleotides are TGCAGCGTCCGATCCGTCGGGGGCTCGAACACTGAAGCTTGCTTT.

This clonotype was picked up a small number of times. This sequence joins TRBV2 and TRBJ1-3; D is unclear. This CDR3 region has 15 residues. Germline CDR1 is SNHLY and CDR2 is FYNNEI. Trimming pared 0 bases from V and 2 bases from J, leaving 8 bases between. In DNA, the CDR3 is TGTGCCAGCAGTGAAGCCGGTTTCCCTGGAAACACCATATATTTT. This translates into CASSEAGFPGNTIYF.

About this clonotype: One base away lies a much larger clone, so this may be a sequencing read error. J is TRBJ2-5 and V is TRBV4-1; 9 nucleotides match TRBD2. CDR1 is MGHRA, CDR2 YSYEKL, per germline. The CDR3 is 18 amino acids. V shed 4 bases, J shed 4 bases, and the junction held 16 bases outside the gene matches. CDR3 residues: CASSPLVSGGVSAETQYF. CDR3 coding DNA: TGCGCCAGCAGCCCATTGGTTAGCGGGGGTGTCTCCGCAGAGACCCAGTACTTC.

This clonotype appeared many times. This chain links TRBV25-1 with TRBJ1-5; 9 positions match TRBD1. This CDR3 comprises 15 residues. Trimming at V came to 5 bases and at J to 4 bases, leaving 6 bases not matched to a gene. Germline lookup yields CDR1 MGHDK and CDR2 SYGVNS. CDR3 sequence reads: CASSIRQGGNQPQHF. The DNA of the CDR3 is TGTGCCAGCAGTATACGACAGGGGGGGAATCAGCCCCAGCATTTT.

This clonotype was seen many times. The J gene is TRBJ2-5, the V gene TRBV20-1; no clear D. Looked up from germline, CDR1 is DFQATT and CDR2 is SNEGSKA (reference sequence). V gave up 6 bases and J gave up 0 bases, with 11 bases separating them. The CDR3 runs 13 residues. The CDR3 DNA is TGCAGTGCACGGAGAGCCTACCAAGAGACCCAGTACTTC. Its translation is CSARRAYQETQYF.

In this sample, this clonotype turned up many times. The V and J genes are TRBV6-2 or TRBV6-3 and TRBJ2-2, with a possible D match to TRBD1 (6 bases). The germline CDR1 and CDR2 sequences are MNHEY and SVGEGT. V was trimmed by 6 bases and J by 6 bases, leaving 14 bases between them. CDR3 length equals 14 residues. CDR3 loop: CASRDTGLSGELFF. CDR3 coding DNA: TGTGCCAGCAGGGATACAGGGTTGTCCGGGGAGCTGTTTTTT.

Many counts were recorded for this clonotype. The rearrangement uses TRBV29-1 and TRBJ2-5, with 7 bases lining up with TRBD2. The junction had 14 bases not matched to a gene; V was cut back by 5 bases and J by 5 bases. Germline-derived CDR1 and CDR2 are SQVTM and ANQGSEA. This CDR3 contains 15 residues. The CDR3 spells CSVIGGGLVGETQYF. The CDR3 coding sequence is TGCAGCGTTATTGGCGGGGGATTAGTAGGGGAGACCCAGTACTTC.

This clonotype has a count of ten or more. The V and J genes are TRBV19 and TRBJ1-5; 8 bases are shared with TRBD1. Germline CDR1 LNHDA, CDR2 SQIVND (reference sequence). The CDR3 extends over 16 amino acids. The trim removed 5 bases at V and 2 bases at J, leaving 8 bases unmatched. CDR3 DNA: TGTGCCAGTAGTGGACCAGGGGGCATGGGCAATCAGCCCCAGCATTTT. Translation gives CASSGPGGMGNQPQHF.

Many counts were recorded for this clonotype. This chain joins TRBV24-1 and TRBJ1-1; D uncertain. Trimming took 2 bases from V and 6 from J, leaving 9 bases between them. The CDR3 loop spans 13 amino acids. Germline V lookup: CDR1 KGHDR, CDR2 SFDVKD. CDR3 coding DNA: TGTGCCACCAGTGATTCGGGAATTCCTGAAGCTTTCTTT. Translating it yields CATSDSGIPEAFF.

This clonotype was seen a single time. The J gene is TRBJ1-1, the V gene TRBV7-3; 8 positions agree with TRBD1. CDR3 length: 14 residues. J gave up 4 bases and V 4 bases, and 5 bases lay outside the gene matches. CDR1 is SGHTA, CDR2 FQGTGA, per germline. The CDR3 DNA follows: TGTGCCAGCAGCTCAGGGGGCATCGGCACTGAAGCTTTCTTT. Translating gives CASSSGGIGTEAFF.

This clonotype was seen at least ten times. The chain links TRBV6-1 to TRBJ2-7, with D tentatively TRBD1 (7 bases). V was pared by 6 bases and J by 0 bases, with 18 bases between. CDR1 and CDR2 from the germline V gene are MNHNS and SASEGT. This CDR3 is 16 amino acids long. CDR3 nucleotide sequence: TGTGCCAGCAGCAGGGGGGACGTCGGGAGCTCCTACGAGCAGTACTTC. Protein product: CASSRGDVGSSYEQYF.

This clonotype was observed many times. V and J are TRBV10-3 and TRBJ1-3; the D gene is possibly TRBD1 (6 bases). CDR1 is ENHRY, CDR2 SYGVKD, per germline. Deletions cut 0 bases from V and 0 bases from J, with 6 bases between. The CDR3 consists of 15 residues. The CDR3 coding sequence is TGTGCCATCAGTGAGTCAGGGGGCTCTGGAAACACCATATATTTT. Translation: CAISESGGSGNTIYF.

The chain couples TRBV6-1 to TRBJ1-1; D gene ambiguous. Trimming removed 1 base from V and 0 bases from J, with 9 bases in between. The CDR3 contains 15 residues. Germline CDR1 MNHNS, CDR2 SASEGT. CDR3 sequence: CASSEGWVMNTEAFF. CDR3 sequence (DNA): TGTGCCAGCAGTGAAGGGTGGGTCATGAACACTGAAGCTTTCTTT.

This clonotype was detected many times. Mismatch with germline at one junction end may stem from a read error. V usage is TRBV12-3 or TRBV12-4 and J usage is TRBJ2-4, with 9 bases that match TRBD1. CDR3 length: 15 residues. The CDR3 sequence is CAKGGDRVLGNIKYF. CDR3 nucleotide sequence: TGTGCCAAAGGGGGGGACAGGGTTTTGGGCAACATTAAGTACTTC.

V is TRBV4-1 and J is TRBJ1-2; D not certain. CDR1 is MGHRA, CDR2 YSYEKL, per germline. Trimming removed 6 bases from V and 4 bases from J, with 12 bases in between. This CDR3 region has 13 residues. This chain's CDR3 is CASSPAWSYGYTF. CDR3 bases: TGCGCCAGCAGTCCGGCCTGGAGCTATGGCTACACCTTC.

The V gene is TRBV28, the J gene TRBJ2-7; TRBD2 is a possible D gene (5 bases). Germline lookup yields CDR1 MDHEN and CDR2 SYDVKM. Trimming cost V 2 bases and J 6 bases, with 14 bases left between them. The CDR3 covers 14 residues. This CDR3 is CASSLILALGEQYF. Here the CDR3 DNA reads TGTGCCAGCAGTTTAATCCTAGCTCTCGGCGAGCAGTACTTC.